This T cell receptor beta chain was found in a study of blood T cell repertoires in COVID-19. Looking at the study overall: The United States, Italy and Spain provided the acute and convalescent COVID-19 samples. T cells, B-cell-depleted T cells, or PBMCs provided the cDNA or gDNA that served as material.

V lost 3 bases to trimming and J lost 4 bases, with 12 bases between them. The CDR3 spans 15 residues. Germline V CDR1 and CDR2: SEHNR, FQNEAQ (reference sequence). Per the original methods: Amplified reference gene primers provided the basis for estimating nucleated cell counts. Clones were sequenced by immunoSEQ multiplex PCR, and TCRdb holds only the in-frame ones, with some missing. The V and J calls and the clone size are those of that table, but D and trimming were determined from the DNA. The table shows fewer than 180,000 clones, with about 90% occurring only once. What was sequenced was peripheral blood. This rearrangement joins TRBV7-9 to TRBJ2-2, with D possibly matching TRBD2 (6 bases). This TCR came from a woman aged 55-70 years with active or convalescent COVID-19. In DNA, the CDR3 is TGTGCCAGCAGCTTTGGGGGGAGTACCACCGGGGAGCTGTTTTTT. Its translation: CASSFGGSTTGELFF.